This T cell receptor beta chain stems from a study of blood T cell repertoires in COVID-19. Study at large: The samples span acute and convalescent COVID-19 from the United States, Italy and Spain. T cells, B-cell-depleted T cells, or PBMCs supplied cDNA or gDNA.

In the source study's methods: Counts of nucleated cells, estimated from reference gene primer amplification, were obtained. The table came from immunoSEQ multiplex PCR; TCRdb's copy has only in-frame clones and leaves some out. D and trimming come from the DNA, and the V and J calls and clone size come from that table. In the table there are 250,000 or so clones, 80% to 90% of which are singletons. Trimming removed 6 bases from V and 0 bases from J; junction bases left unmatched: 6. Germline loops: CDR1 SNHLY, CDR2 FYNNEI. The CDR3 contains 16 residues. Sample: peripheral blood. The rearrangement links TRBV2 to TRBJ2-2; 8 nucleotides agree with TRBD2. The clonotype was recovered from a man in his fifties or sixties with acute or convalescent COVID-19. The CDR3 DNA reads TGTGCCAGCAGAAGGCAGCGGGGGTCGAACACCGGGGAGCTGTTTTTT. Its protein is CASRRQRGSNTGELFF.